This T cell receptor (beta chain) was captured in a study of control samples from healthy donors and cancer patients (dated by TCRdb to about 2020). Points on this clone: Its binding antigen is unknown. No per-base quality is available; no much larger clone lies one base away.

To prepare the library, the immunoSEQ multiplex PCR assay was applied. TCRdb provides this immuneACCESS table in a form limited to in-frame rearrangements. Some clones are lacking; in checked studies, under half of them reflect an unresolved V gene, and why the rest are absent is not known. The sample table contains 150,000 or so clones; only one count was recorded for around nine tenths of them. The biggest ten clones account for more than 10% of the sample. This receptor was taken from a man younger than 40 in good health. Sequencing was done on a sample of blood.

The nucleotide sequence is TGTGCCAGCAGCGTAATCGACAGGGTGAACACTGAAGCTTTCTTT. This is translated as CASSVIDRVNTEAFF. The V and J segments used are TRBV9 and TRBJ1-1, and TRBD1 matches 7 of the central bases. Germline trimming: 1 base from V, 0 bases from J; junction bases outside gene matches: 3. CDR1 and CDR2 (SGDLS, YYNGEE) derive from the germline V gene. The CDR3 has 15 amino acids, counting the end cysteine and phenylalanine. The only DNA kept is the CDR3, 45 bases in frame from the first base.